This TCR beta chain was recovered during a study of cytomegalovirus exposure and HLA in healthy donors. Study results and limitations: Through in vitro validation, three CMV-associated chains were shown to be specific for CMV antigens.

The assay was immunoSEQ multiplex PCR, and TCRdb's table has in-frame clones only and misses some. The repertoire holds some 250,000 clones, with roughly 89% as singletons. The V gene lost 5 bases and the J gene lost 7 bases, with 15 bases spanning the gap. In germline, CDR1 is GTSNPN, CDR2 SVGIG (reference sequence). The CDR3 is 14 residues long. This clone was detected only a few times. Its antigen is unknown. Sequenced material: PBMCs. V and J are TRBV30 and TRBJ1-6; possible D gene TRBD1, 6 bases. The TCR comes from a woman under 30 in good health and CMV-seronegative. The CDR3 DNA sequence: TGTGCCTGGCGTACTGGACAGTTCAATTCACCCCTCCACTTT. As protein: CAWRTGQFNSPLHF. The full variable domain, its missing parts supplied by reference TRBV30 and TRBJ1-6, is SQTIHQWPATLVQPVGSPLSLECTVEGTSNPNLYWYRQAAGRGLQLLFYSVGIGQISSEVPQNLSASRPQDRQFILSSKKLLLSDSGFYLCAWRTGQFNSPLHFGNGTRLTVT.